Reported below is one T cell receptor beta chain. Its antigen remains unidentified. This CDR3 is 15 amino acids long. Germline values: CDR1 SGHKS, CDR2 YYEKEE (reference sequence). These data come from a study of CXCR3-negative and CXCR3-positive naive CD8 T cells. General observations from the study: More hydrophobic TRB CDR3s were found in CXCR3-positive naive cells than in CXCR3-negative naive cells. Both naive subsets had comparably high diversity; memory CD8+ cells much lower.

UMI-tagged TRB cDNA libraries were built via 5' RACE. TCRdb re-called the 5' RACE reads; one entry per CDR3 protein, DNA not given. The sample table sets out fewer than 140,000 distinct CDR3 sequences. The clonotype originates from a human donor in good health. Some clones in this sample may be carry-over from other donors' samples. This chain uses TRBV5-5 with TRBJ2-7. The sequenced sample was naive CXCR3+ CD8+ T cells from blood. As for subset: CD45RO-CCR7+CD27+CD95- naive CD8+ T cells expressing CXCR3 (TNR3+). The CDR3 protein is CASSHRPGASYEQYF.